This entry lists 24 T cell receptor beta chains sequenced from one sample in a study of cytomegalovirus exposure and HLA in healthy donors. PCR used 60 Vbeta primers and 13 Jbeta primers. Generated by immunoSEQ multiplex PCR, the TCRdb table keeps only in-frame clones and is missing some. The table has 85,000 to 130,000 clones, about 79% seen once; the top ten hold roughly 3.7%. The sample taken for sequencing was PBMCs. These receptors all come from a female donor in good health and CMV-seropositive.

DNA of the CDR3: TGTGCCAGCAGTTTGGGTGGGGCAGGCACAGATACGCAGTATTTT. This sequence encodes CASSLGGAGTDTQYF. The chain has TRBV28 and TRBJ2-3, with D perhaps TRBD1 (5 bases). This CDR3 is built from 15 residues. Per the germline V gene, CDR1 is MDHEN and CDR2 is SYDVKM. Trimming removed 3 bases at V and 1 base at J, with 11 bases between.

With respect to this clone: The junction differs from germline at one of its ends, possibly a read error. V gene TRBV7-9 combines with J gene TRBJ1-4, with D possibly TRBD1 on 5 matching bases. The germline CDR1 and CDR2 sequences are SEHNR and FQNEAQ (reference sequence). The CDR3 loop spans 13 amino acids. CDR3 region: CSSSFGGNEKLFF. CDR3 DNA: TGTTCCAGCAGCTTCGGGGGGAATGAAAAACTGTTTTTT.

This chain joins TRBV6-5 and TRBJ1-1; a possible D gene is TRBD1 (5 bases). CDR3 size: 14 residues. Germline V lookup: CDR1 MNHEY, CDR2 SVGAGI. Trimming left V 5 bases short and J 0 bases short, with 10 bases between. This CDR3 reads CASSNRYMNTEAFF. DNA for the CDR3: TGTGCCAGCAGTAACAGGTACATGAACACTGAAGCTTTCTTT.

This clone was counted between two and nine times. The chain employs TRBV6-5 and TRBJ2-1, with 8 nucleotides matching TRBD2. This CDR3 spans 15 amino acids. Germline V lookup: CDR1 MNHEY, CDR2 SVGAGI. Trimming at V came to 7 bases and at J to 5 bases, leaving 10 bases not matched to a gene. The DNA for the CDR3 is TGTGCCAGCACCCCGTGGATAGCGGGGAACAATGAGCAGTTCTTC. Amino acids: CASTPWIAGNNEQFF.

This chain uses TRBV11-2 with TRBJ2-3; TRBD2 aligns across 9 bases. Germline loops: CDR1 SGHAT, CDR2 FQNNGV. V lost 5 bases, J lost 6 bases, and 18 bases stayed unmatched. The CDR3 is made up of 18 amino acids. DNA for the CDR3: TGTGCCAGCAGCCAAAGAGCCACGGCGGGAGGGCGTCGGGATACGCAGTATTTT. As protein: CASSQRATAGGRRDTQYF.

The chain uses TRBV6-1 and TRBJ2-7, with D unresolved. This CDR3 is built from 13 residues. The germline CDR1 and CDR2 sequences are MNHNS and SASEGT. Trimming took off 3 bases at V and 0 bases at J, with 6 bases between the two ends. CDR3 sequence: CASSDGYSYEQYF. For the CDR3, the DNA is TGTGCCAGCAGTGACGGTTACTCCTACGAGCAGTACTTC.

This chain joins TRBV7-9 and TRBJ1-2; D unclear. This CDR3 spans 15 amino acids. V was clipped by 6 bases and J by 8 bases, with 22 bases between them. Germline-derived CDR1 and CDR2 are SEHNR and FQNEAQ (reference sequence). This chain's CDR3 is CASSLEGRMVLGYTF. The CDR3 DNA follows: TGTGCCAGCAGTCTCGAGGGAAGAATGGTGTTAGGCTACACCTTC.

The V gene is TRBV4-2, the J gene TRBJ2-1; 8 nucleotides line up with TRBD2. CDR3 length: 15 residues. CDR1 LGHNA and CDR2 YNFKEQ come from the germline V gene. V was clipped by 3 bases and J by 9 bases; unmatched bases: 10. CDR3 nucleotides: TGTGCCAGCAGCCAGCGGAGCGGGAGTACAACTGAGCAGTTCTTC. Protein: CASSQRSGSTTEQFF.

The rearrangement joins TRBV6-5 to TRBJ2-3; D is ambiguous. The V gene's germline CDR1 is MNHEY and CDR2 SVGAGI. This CDR3 is 12 amino acids long. The V end was cut by 5 bases, the J end by 0 bases, with 3 bases between. The DNA of the CDR3 is TGTGCCAGCAGTAGCAGCACAGATACGCAGTATTTT. Encoded protein: CASSSSTDTQYF.

The chain has TRBV19 and TRBJ2-4, with 12 bases lining up with TRBD2. Germline trimming cut 4 bases from V and 7 bases from J; bases unmatched to any gene: 8. This CDR3 is built from 16 residues. From germline, CDR1 is LNHDA and CDR2 SQIVND (reference sequence). The CDR3 loop is CASSSRASGRANIQYF. Written as DNA, the CDR3 is TGTGCCAGTAGTAGTCGGGCTAGCGGGAGGGCGAACATTCAGTACTTC.

This clone appeared once. The chain uses TRBV5-1 and TRBJ2-5, with TRBD1 matching over 8 bases. The J call may be wrong; the DNA end is better matched by TRBJ2-7. This CDR3 contains 14 residues. Germline CDR1 and CDR2: SGHRS and YFSETQ. The CDR3 sequence is CASRDREVSYEQYF. For the CDR3, the DNA is TGCGCCAGCAGGGACAGGGAGGTTTCCTACGAGCAGTACTTC.

Here the CDR3 DNA reads TGCGCCAGCAGCGCCACTCCAGCGACCAGCGGGAATGAGCAGTTCTTC. Translated: CASSATPATSGNEQFF. This sequence joins TRBV5-1 and TRBJ2-1; possibly TRBD2 for D (6 bases). The V end lost 4 bases, the J end lost 7 bases, and 21 bases lay between the germline ends. The CDR3 spans 16 residues. The germline V gene has CDR1 SGHRS and CDR2 YFSETQ.

The V and J genes are TRBV30 and TRBJ1-1, with TRBD1 matching 8 bases. The CDR3 runs 15 residues. Germline V gene data show CDR1 as GTSNPN and CDR2 as SVGIG (reference sequence). With 3 bases clipped from V and 5 bases from J, the junction kept 11 bases outside the gene matches. The CDR3: CAWRKSDRGRTEAFF. CDR3 in DNA: TGTGCCTGGAGGAAGTCAGACAGGGGTAGGACTGAAGCTTTCTTT. Together with reference TRBV30 and TRBJ1-1, the CDR3 gives the full variable domain: SQTIHQWPATLVQPVGSPLSLECTVEGTSNPNLYWYRQAAGRGLQLLFYSVGIGQISSEVPQNLSASRPQDRQFILSSKKLLLSDSGFYLCAWRKSDRGRTEAFFGQGTRLTVV.

Of note for this clone: Germline is not matched at one junction end, which may reflect a read error. The chain employs TRBV7-9 and TRBJ2-7, with D possibly matching TRBD1 (6 bases). CDR1 and CDR2 (germline): SEHNR, FQNEAQ (reference sequence). CDR3 length equals 16 residues. CDR3 coding DNA: TGTTCCAGCAGCCCCCTGGGACACCCGACCTTCTACGAGCAGTACTTC. It specifies CSSSPLGHPTFYEQYF.

The chain couples TRBV30 to TRBJ1-2, with 10 bases fitting TRBD1. The CDR3 loop spans 14 amino acids. Germline V gives CDR1 GTSNPN, CDR2 SVGIG (reference sequence). V shed 1 base and J 6 bases; nucleotides not matched to a gene: 5. CDR3 sequence reads: CAWSAGGTGDGYTF. For the CDR3, the DNA is TGTGCCTGGAGTGCAGGGGGGACAGGGGATGGCTACACCTTC.

This chain links TRBV18 with TRBJ2-1; D unclear. V dropped 3 bases and J dropped 10 bases, with 13 bases sitting between them. Germline V gives CDR1 KGHSH, CDR2 LQKENI. The CDR3 is 13 residues long. CDR3 protein: CASSPGTEREQFF. The CDR3 DNA is TGTGCCAGCTCACCCGGCACAGAACGGGAGCAGTTCTTC.

V is TRBV7-2 and J is TRBJ2-3; 12 positions agree with TRBD2. The germline gives CDR1 SGHTA, CDR2 FQGNSA. This CDR3 spans 17 amino acids. Losses at the gene ends were 4 bases for V and 0 bases for J; bases not matched to a gene: 5. The CDR3 sequence is CASSYTSGGTSTDTQYF. In DNA form, the CDR3 reads TGTGCCAGCAGCTACACTAGCGGGGGGACTAGCACAGATACGCAGTATTTT.

This chain connects TRBV6-4 to TRBJ1-1; D gene uncertain. Germline CDR1 is MRHNA and CDR2 is SNTAGT. Trimming pared 5 bases from V and 2 bases from J, leaving 12 bases between. This CDR3 comprises 14 residues. The CDR3 nucleotides are TGTGCCAGCAGTCCTGACACCTTAAACACTGAAGCTTTCTTT. Residues: CASSPDTLNTEAFF.

About this clone itself: The junction and the germline gene differ at one end; a read error may be behind it. The gene calls are TRBV6-1 and TRBJ2-7, with 8 nucleotides matching TRBD1. Germline V lookup: CDR1 MNHNS, CDR2 SASEGT. CDR3 length equals 16 residues. The CDR3 protein is CAISESGQGRRYEQYF. The CDR3 bases are TGTGCCATCAGTGAGTCTGGACAGGGAAGAAGGTACGAGCAGTACTTC.

This chain joins TRBV7-8 and TRBJ2-5; 12 bases are shared with TRBD2. V dropped 1 base and J dropped 1; count of bases not matched to a gene: 7. This CDR3 region has 18 residues. CDR1 is SGHVS, CDR2 FQNEAQ, per germline. The chain's CDR3 is CASSLGLAGAFGQETQYF. The CDR3 DNA reads TGTGCCAGCAGCTTAGGACTAGCGGGGGCCTTTGGCCAAGAGACCCAGTACTTC.

The chain links TRBV7-8 to TRBJ2-6; weak D call: TRBD2 (5 bases). The CDR3 loop spans 16 amino acids. Germline CDR1 and CDR2: SGHVS and FQNEAQ. Trimming cost V 0 bases and J 3 bases, with 9 bases left between them. CDR3 coding DNA: TGTGCCAGCAGCTTAGCCTTCGGGGATGGGGCCAACGTCCTGACTTTC. Translating gives CASSLAFGDGANVLTF.

Here the CDR3 reads CASSYGRGLRMFF. CDR3 sequence (DNA): TGTGCCAGCAGTTACGGCAGGGGACTAAGGATGTTCTTC. The J gene is TRBJ2-1, the V gene TRBV6-5; tentatively, D is TRBD2 (7 bases). Germline CDR1 and CDR2: MNHEY and SVGAGI. Trimming took 2 bases from V and 15 from J, leaving 17 bases between them. This CDR3 region has 13 residues.

This clone was counted between two and nine times. The chain has TRBV4-1 and TRBJ2-7; 8 bases map to TRBD2. Germline V gives CDR1 MGHRA, CDR2 YSYEKL. The V gene end was trimmed by 3 bases and the J gene end by 2 bases; junction bases not matched to a gene: 15. The CDR3 is 18 amino acids. The CDR3 DNA sequence: TGCGCCAGCAGCCAGGCCGGCGGGGGGCGGGGGGCTCCCTACGAGCAGTACTTC. This sequence encodes CASSQAGGGRGAPYEQYF.

A word on this clone: One end of the junction varies from germline; a read error may be responsible. V and J are TRBV27 and TRBJ2-6, with D possibly being TRBD1 (5 bases). The CDR3 spans 14 residues. Germline lookup yields CDR1 MNHEY and CDR2 SMNVEV (reference sequence). The CDR3 region is CASSPPSGANGLTF. The CDR3 region has the DNA TGTGCCAGCAGTCCCCCCTCTGGGGCCAACGGCCTGACTTTC.